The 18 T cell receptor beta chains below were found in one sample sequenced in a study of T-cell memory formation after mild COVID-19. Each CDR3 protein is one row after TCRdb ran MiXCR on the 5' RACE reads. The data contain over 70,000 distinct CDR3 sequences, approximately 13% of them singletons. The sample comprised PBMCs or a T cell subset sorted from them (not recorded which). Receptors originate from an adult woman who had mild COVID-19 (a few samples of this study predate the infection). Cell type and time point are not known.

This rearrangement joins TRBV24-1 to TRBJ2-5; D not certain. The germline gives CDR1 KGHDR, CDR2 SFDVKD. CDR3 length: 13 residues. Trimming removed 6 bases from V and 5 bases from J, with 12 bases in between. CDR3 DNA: TGTGCCACCAGTTCTAAGCACCGCGAGACCCAGTACTTC. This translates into CATSSKHRETQYF.

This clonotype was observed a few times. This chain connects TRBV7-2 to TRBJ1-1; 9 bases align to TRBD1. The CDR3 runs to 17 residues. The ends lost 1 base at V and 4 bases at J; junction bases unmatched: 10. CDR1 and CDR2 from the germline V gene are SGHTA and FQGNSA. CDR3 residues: CASSLEMGQGWGTEAFF. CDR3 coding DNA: TGTGCCAGCAGCTTAGAGATGGGACAGGGTTGGGGCACTGAAGCTTTCTTT.

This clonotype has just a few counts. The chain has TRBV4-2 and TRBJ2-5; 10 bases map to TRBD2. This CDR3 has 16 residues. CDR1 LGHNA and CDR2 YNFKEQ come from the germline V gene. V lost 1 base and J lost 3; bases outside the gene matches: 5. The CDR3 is CASSQVASGGEETQYF. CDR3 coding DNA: TGTGCCAGCAGCCAAGTAGCAAGCGGGGGGGAAGAGACCCAGTACTTC.

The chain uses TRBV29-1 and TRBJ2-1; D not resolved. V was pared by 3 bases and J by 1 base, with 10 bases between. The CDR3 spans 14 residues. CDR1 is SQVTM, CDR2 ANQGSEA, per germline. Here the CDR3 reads CSVEVIGSYNEQFF. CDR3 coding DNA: TGCAGCGTTGAGGTAATCGGGTCCTACAATGAGCAGTTCTTC.

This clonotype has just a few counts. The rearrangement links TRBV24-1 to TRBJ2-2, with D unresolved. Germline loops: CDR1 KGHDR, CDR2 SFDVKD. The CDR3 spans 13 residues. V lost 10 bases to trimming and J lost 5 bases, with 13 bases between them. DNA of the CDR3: TGTGCCACAGGACGGCCAGAGACCGGGGAGCTGTTTTTT. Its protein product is CATGRPETGELFF.

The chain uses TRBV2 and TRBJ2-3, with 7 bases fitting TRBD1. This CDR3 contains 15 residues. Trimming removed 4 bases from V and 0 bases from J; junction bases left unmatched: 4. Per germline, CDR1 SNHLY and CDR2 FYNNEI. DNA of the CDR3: TGTGCCAGCAGTGGGGGGACAGCTAGCACAGATACGCAGTATTTT. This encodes CASSGGTASTDTQYF.

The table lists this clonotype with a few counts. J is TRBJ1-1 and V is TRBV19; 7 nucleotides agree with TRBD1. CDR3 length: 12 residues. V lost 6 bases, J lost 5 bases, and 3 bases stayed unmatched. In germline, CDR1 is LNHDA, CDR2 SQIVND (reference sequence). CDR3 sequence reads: CASRQGWTEAFF. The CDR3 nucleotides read TGTGCCAGTAGACAGGGGTGGACTGAAGCTTTCTTT. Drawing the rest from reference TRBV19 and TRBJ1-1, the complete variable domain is DGGITQSPKYLFRKEGQNVTLSCEQNLNHDAMYWYRQDPGQGLRLIYYSQIVNDFQKGDIAEGYSVSREKKESFPLTVTSAQKNPTAFYLCASRQGWTEAFFGQGTRLTVV.

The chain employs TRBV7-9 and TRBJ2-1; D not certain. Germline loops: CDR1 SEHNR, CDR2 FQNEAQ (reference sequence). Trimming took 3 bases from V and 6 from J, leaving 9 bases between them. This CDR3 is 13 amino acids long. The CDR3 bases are TGTGCCAGCAGCTTCCTCCACTTCAATGAGCAGTTCTTC. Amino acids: CASSFLHFNEQFF.

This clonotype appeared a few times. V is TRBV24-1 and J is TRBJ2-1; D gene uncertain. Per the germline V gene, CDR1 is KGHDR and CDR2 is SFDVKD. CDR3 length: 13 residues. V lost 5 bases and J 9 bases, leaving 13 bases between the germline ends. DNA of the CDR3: TGTGCCACCAGTGTCGCGGACCAGACTGAGCAGTTCTTC. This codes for CATSVADQTEQFF.

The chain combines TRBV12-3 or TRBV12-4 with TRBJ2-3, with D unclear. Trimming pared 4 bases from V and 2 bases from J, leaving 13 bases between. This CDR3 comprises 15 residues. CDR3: CASSSDRVFTDTQYF. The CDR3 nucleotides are TGTGCCAGCAGTTCCGACCGGGTATTCACAGATACGCAGTATTTT.

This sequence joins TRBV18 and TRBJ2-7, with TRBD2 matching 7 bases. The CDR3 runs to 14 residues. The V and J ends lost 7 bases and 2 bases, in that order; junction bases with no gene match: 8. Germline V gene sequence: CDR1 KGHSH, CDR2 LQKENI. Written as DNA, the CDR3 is TGTGCCAGCTATCCTAGCGGAAGCCCCTACGAGCAGTACTTC. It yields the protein CASYPSGSPYEQYF.

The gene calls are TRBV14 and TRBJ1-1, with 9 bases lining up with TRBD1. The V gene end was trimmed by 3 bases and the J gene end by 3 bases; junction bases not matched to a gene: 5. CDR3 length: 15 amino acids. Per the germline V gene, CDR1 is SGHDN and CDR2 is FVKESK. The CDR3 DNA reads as TGTGCCAGCAGCCACCTTGACAGGGGGGACACTGAAGCTTTCTTT. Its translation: CASSHLDRGDTEAFF.

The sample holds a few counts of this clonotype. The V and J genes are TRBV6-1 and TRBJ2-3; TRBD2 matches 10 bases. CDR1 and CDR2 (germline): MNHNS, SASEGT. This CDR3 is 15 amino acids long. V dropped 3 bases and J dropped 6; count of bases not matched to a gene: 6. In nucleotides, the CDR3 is TGTGCCAGCAGTGAGGCTAGCGGGGGCCCGGATACGCAGTATTTT. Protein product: CASSEASGGPDTQYF.

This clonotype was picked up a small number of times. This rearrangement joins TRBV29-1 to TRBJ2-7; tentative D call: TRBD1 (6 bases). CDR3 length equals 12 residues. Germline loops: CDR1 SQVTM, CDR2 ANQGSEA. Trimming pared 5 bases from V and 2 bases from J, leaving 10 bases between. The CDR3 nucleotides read TGCAGCGTTTGGGACAAAACCTACGAGCAGTACTTC. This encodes CSVWDKTYEQYF.

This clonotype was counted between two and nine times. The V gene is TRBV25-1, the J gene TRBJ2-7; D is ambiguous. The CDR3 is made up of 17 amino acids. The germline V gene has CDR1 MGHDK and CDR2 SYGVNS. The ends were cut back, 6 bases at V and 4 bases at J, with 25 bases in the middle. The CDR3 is CASRSSGPIKAEYEQYF. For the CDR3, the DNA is TGTGCCAGCAGGTCATCAGGCCCAATCAAGGCGGAATACGAGCAGTACTTC.

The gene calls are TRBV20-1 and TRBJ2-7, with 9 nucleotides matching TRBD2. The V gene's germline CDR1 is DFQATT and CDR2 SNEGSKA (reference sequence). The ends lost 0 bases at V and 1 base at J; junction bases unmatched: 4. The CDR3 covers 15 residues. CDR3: CSARDVTSGSYEQYF. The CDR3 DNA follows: TGCAGTGCTAGAGATGTCACTAGCGGGTCCTACGAGCAGTACTTC.

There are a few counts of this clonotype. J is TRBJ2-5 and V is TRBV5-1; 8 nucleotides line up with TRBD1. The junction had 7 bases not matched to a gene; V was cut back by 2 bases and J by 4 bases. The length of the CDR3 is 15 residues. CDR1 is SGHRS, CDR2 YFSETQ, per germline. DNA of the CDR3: TGCGCCAGCAGCTTTACAGGGGGTACGGGAGAGACCCAGTACTTC. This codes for CASSFTGGTGETQYF.

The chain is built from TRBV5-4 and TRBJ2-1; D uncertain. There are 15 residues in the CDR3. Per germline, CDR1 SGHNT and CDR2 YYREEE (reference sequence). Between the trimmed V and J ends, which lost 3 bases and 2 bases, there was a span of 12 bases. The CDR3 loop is CASSSVVSPYNEQFF. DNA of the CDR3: TGTGCCAGCAGCTCCGTGGTATCTCCCTACAATGAGCAGTTCTTC.